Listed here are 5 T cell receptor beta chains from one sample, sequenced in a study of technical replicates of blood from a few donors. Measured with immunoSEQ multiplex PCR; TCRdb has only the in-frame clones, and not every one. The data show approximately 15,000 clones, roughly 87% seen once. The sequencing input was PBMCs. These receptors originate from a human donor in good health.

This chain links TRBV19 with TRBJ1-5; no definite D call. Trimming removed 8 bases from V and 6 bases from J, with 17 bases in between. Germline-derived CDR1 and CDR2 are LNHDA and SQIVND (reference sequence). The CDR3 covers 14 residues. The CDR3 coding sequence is TGTGCCAGTTCCAAGGACTCAGTGGCTCAGCCCCAGCATTTT. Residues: CASSKDSVAQPQHF. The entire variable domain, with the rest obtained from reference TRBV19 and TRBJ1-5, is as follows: DGGITQSPKYLFRKEGQNVTLSCEQNLNHDAMYWYRQDPGQGLRLIYYSQIVNDFQKGDIAEGYSVSREKKESFPLTVTSAQKNPTAFYLCASSKDSVAQPQHFGDGTRLSIL.

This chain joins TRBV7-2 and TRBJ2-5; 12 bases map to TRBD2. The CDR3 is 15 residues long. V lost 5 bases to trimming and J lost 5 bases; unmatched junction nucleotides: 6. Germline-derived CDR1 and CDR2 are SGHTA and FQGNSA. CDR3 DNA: TGTGCCAGCAGCACCGGACTAGCGGGAACGGAGACCCAGTACTTC. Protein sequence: CASSTGLAGTETQYF.

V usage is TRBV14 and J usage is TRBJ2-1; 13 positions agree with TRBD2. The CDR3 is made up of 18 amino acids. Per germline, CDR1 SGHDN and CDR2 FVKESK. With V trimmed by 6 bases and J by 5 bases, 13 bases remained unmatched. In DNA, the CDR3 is TGTGCCAGCAGTTCAGGGGCGACTAGCGGGAGGCTCGACAATGAGCAGTTCTTC. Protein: CASSSGATSGRLDNEQFF.

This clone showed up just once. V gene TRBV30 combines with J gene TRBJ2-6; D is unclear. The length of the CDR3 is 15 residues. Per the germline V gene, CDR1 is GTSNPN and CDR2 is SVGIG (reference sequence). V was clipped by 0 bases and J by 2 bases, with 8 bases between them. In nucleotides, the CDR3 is TGTGCCTGGAGTGTACTGTTCGCTGGGGCCAACGTCCTGACTTTC. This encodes CAWSVLFAGANVLTF.

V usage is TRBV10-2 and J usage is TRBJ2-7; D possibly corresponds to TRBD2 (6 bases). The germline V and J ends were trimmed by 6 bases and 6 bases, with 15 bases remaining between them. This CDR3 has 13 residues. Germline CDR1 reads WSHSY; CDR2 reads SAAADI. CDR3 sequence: CASRVTGDFEQYF. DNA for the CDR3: TGCGCCAGCAGGGTAACGGGGGATTTCGAGCAGTACTTC.